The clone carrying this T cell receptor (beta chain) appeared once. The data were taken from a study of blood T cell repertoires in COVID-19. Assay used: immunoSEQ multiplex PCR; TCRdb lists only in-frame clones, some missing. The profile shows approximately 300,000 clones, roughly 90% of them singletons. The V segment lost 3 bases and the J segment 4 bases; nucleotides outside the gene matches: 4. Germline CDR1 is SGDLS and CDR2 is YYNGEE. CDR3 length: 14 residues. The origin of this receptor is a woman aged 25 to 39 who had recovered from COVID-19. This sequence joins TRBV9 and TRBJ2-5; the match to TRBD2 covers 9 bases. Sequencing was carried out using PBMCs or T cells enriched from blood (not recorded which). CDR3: CASSAGLALETQYF. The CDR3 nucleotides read TGTGCCAGCAGCGCGGGACTAGCTTTAGAGACCCAGTACTTC.